The rows below give T cell receptor beta chains drawn from one sample of a study of CD8+ T cells in alopecia areata. Repertoires were generated with immunoSEQ multiplex PCR, while TCRdb's copy carries only in-frame clones and drops some. The sample has under 300,000 clones; 65% to 70% are singletons. Sequencing was performed on CD4+ T cells sorted from blood, taken at week 0. The source of these receptors is a human donor with alopecia areata. Both conserved end residues are part of each CDR3. A D gene is named only where the DNA matches it firmly. A row's size may be missing; if present it is once, few, many or a size class.

V	J	size	D	CDR3
TRBV29-1	TRBJ1-1	few	.	CSARPGLTDEAFF
TRBV5-1	TRBJ1-6	.	.	CASRPLRGINSPLHF
TRBV5-1	TRBJ2-5	.	.	CASSLREAAQETQYF
TRBV5-1	TRBJ2-5	.	.	CASSYRVGETQYF
TRBV5-6	TRBJ1-1	.	.	CASSWRVTEAFF
TRBV25-1	TRBJ2-1	.	TRBD2	CASSVGLAVPSEQFF
TRBV4-1	TRBJ2-3	.	TRBD1	CASSLMDREADTQYF
TRBV18	TRBJ2-1	once	.	CASSPRAGIYNEQFF
TRBV4-3	TRBJ2-3	.	.	CASSQGRGHTDTQYF
TRBV30	TRBJ1-1	few	.	CACHTRTYTEAFF
TRBV5-1	TRBJ2-1	.	TRBD1	CASSLGTGTGADNEQFF
TRBV23-1	TRBJ2-3	.	.	CASSQLADTQYF
TRBV11-2	TRBJ1-6	.	.	CASSLDGGWGSPLHF
TRBV6-5	TRBJ2-5	.	.	CASKLRWTGETQYF
TRBV11-2	TRBJ2-6	.	.	CASSLLTGANVLTF
TRBV5-6	TRBJ1-6	.	.	CASSFTGSYNSPLHF
TRBV2	TRBJ2-7	.	.	CASSGTPQSEQYF
TRBV7-2	TRBJ2-1	.	.	CASSPQVSSYNEQFF
TRBV4-1	TRBJ2-1	.	.	CASSQGGQTYNEQFF
TRBV9	TRBJ1-4	.	.	CASSAGIREKLFF
TRBV6-4	TRBJ2-6	.	.	CASSDWLGSGANVLTF
TRBV29-1	TRBJ2-3	few	TRBD1	CSVDGQGADTQYF
TRBV29-1	TRBJ1-1	few	.	CSVVPGVVGTEAFF
TRBV13	TRBJ2-4	.	.	CASSLSGDKNIQYF
TRBV4-1	TRBJ2-5	once	.	CASSPGTLQETQYF
TRBV30	TRBJ1-2	.	TRBD1	CASDRGGYTF
TRBV30	TRBJ1-6	few	.	CAWSSGEGSPLHF
TRBV30	TRBJ1-1	.	TRBD1	CAWGQVSTEAFF
TRBV29-1	TRBJ1-1	.	TRBD1	CSGGQGGNTEAFF
TRBV9	TRBJ2-2	.	.	CASSETPTGTGELFF
TRBV30	TRBJ1-2	.	TRBD1	CAWSKDRGYGYTF
TRBV7-3	TRBJ2-1	once	.	CASSLRADSEQFF
TRBV18	TRBJ1-2	.	.	CASSPLATGQANYGYTF